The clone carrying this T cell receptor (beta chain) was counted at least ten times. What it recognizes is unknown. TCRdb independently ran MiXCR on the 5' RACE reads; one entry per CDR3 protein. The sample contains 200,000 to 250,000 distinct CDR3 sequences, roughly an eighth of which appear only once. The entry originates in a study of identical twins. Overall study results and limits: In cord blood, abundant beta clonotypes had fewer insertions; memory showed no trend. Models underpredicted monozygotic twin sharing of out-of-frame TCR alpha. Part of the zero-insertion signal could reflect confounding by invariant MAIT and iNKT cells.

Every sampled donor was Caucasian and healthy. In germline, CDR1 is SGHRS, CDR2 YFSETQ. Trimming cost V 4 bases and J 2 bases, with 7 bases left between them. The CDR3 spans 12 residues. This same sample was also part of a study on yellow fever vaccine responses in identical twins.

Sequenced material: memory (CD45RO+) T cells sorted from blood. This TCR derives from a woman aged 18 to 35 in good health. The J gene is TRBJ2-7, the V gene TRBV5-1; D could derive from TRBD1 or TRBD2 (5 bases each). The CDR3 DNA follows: TGCGCCAGCAGCCGGGACGCCTACGAGCAGTACTTC. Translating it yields CASSRDAYEQYF.